This entry is about one TCR beta chain. The sample belongs to a study of blood T cell repertoires in COVID-19. Profiling relied on immunoSEQ multiplex PCR, and the TCRdb table lists in-frame clones only, not all of them. Of some 370,000 clones listed, 75% to 90% were seen once; the top ten hold approximately 4.7%. The sequenced material came from PBMCs or T cells enriched from blood (not recorded which). The TCR sequence derives from a woman between 50 and 59 years old who had recovered from COVID-19.

This CDR3 is CASSLRIERRQGYTF. CDR3 sequence (DNA): TGTGCCAGCAGCTTACGGATCGAGAGGCGGCAGGGCTACACCTTC. The chain is built from TRBV7-2 and TRBJ1-2, with D hard to call. Trimming removed 2 bases from V and 8 bases from J, with 18 bases in between. The CDR3 is 15 amino acids. The germline gives CDR1 SGHTA, CDR2 FQGNSA.